The 21 T cell receptor beta chains given below trace back to one sample, sequenced in a study of T cell changes during pregnancy in multiple sclerosis. Method: immunoSEQ multiplex PCR; TCRdb's copy keeps in-frame clones and lacks some. The data contain tens of thousands of clones, roughly 90% of them seen just once; the ten biggest clones take up 9% to 9.5%. The sample consisted of peripheral blood, taken after pregnancy. The receptors were gathered from a female donor in good health, enrolled as a control in a pregnancy study.

The V call is TRBV29-1, the J call TRBJ2-3; D possibly corresponds to TRBD2 (6 bases). Trimming left V 4 bases short and J 5 bases short, with 19 bases between. CDR1 and CDR2 from the germline V gene are SQVTM and ANQGSEA. This CDR3 region has 15 residues. The CDR3 loop reads CSVVGYPGEIDTQYF. CDR3 nucleotides: TGCAGCGTTGTAGGCTACCCGGGAGAGATAGATACGCAGTATTTT.

The chain joins TRBV27 to TRBJ1-5; 8 bases line up with TRBD1. The CDR3 consists of 15 residues. V was pared by 6 bases and J by 4 bases, with 8 bases of the junction left unmatched. The germline V gene has CDR1 MNHEY and CDR2 SMNVEV (reference sequence). This chain's CDR3 is CASRPRTGLNQPQHF. The CDR3 DNA reads TGTGCCAGCAGACCCCGGACAGGGCTAAATCAGCCCCAGCATTTT.

The chain uses TRBV4-3 and TRBJ1-6, with TRBD1 matching over 9 bases. V dropped 0 bases and J dropped 7; count of bases not matched to a gene: 4. The CDR3 runs to 16 residues. Germline CDR1 and CDR2: LGHNA and YSLEER. The CDR3, as DNA: TGCGCCAGCAGCCAAGATTTGGGACAGGGAAATTCACCCCTCCACTTT. This translates into CASSQDLGQGNSPLHF.

This chain connects TRBV18 to TRBJ1-1, with D perhaps TRBD1 (5 bases). The length of the CDR3 is 15 residues. Germline-derived CDR1 and CDR2 are KGHSH and LQKENI. The ends were cut back, 0 bases at V and 7 bases at J, with 15 bases in the middle. The CDR3 here is CASSPPAGPGDEAFF. CDR3 nucleotide sequence: TGTGCCAGCTCACCACCGGCAGGGCCCGGTGATGAAGCTTTCTTT.

V gene TRBV30 combines with J gene TRBJ2-7; D might be TRBD1 (5 bases). V was pared by 0 bases and J by 5 bases, with 8 bases between. CDR1 is GTSNPN, CDR2 SVGIG, per germline (reference sequence). The CDR3 length is 12 residues. For the CDR3, the DNA is TGTGCCTGGAGTGTATCAGGGAACGAGCAGTACTTC. This codes for CAWSVSGNEQYF.

CDR3 protein: CATSGNRGADTEAFF. For the CDR3, the DNA is TGTGCCACCAGCGGAAACAGGGGTGCGGACACTGAAGCTTTCTTT. The rearrangement uses TRBV15 and TRBJ1-1; 7 positions match TRBD1. Germline CDR1 LNHNV, CDR2 YYDKDF (reference sequence). The ends lost 5 bases at V and 3 bases at J; junction bases unmatched: 9. The CDR3 has 15 amino acids.

The rearrangement uses TRBV19 and TRBJ1-2; D remains unclear. The CDR3 extends over 12 amino acids. Germline CDR1 reads LNHDA; CDR2 reads SQIVND (reference sequence). With 5 bases removed from V and 5 bases from J, the gap between germline ends came to 9 bases. DNA for the CDR3: TGTGCCAGTAGTCCTCCGTCGTATGGCTACACCTTC. Its protein is CASSPPSYGYTF.

This clone is a singleton in its sample. The V call is TRBV5-6, the J call TRBJ2-5; 16 nucleotides match TRBD2. The germline V gene has CDR1 SGHDT and CDR2 YYEEEE. The CDR3 sequence is 19 residues long. After removal of 3 bases from V and 1 base from J, the junction contained 9 bases not matched to a gene. CDR3 coding DNA: TGTGCCAGCAGCTCGACCGGGACTAGCGGGAGGGCCGGCCAAGAGACCCAGTACTTC. Its translation is CASSSTGTSGRAGQETQYF.

The chain joins TRBV9 to TRBJ2-1; 10 bases fit TRBD2. The V and J ends lost 2 bases and 10 bases, in that order; junction bases with no gene match: 21. CDR3 length equals 19 residues. The germline CDR1 and CDR2 sequences are SGDLS and YYNGEE. This CDR3 is CASSVEASGRRAMPWEQFF. CDR3 sequence (DNA): TGTGCCAGCAGCGTTGAGGCTAGCGGGAGAAGGGCGATGCCATGGGAGCAGTTCTTC. Full variable domain (outside the CDR3, taken from reference TRBV9 and TRBJ2-1): DSGVTQTPKHLITATGQRVTLRCSPRSGDLSVYWYQQSLDQGLQFLIQYYNGEERAKGNILERFSAQQFPDLHSELNLSSLELGDSALYFCASSVEASGRRAMPWEQFFGPGTRLTVL.

V gene TRBV7-2 combines with J gene TRBJ1-2, with 7 positions matching TRBD1. The CDR3 covers 13 residues. Per germline, CDR1 SGHTA and CDR2 FQGNSA. With 3 bases clipped from V and 8 bases from J, the junction kept 6 bases outside the gene matches. The CDR3 sequence is CASSLGDSLGYTF. DNA of the CDR3: TGTGCCAGCAGCTTGGGGGACAGCCTCGGCTACACCTTC.

The chain recombines TRBV19 with TRBJ1-5; the D is unclear. The V and J ends lost 10 bases and 2 bases respectively, with 9 bases between them. The V gene's germline CDR1 is LNHDA and CDR2 SQIVND (reference sequence). The CDR3 has 12 residues. DNA of the CDR3: TGTGCCACTAGGCCGGGCAATCAGCCCCAGCATTTT. This translates into CATRPGNQPQHF.

This clone was recorded only once. This chain uses TRBV5-1 with TRBJ2-6; no clear D. This CDR3 region has 14 residues. Trimming took off 5 bases at V and 0 bases at J, with 6 bases between the two ends. Germline CDR1 SGHRS, CDR2 YFSETQ. The CDR3 nucleotides read TGCGCCAGCAGTCCTACCTCTGGGGCCAACGTCCTGACTTTC. Translating gives CASSPTSGANVLTF.

The chain employs TRBV29-1 and TRBJ1-1; maybe TRBD1 (6 bases). Germline values: CDR1 SQVTM, CDR2 ANQGSEA. The CDR3 length is 12 residues. V shed 8 bases and J shed 5 bases, with 15 bases lying between them. Written as DNA, the CDR3 is TGCAGCTTCCAGCAGGGGACGACTGAAGCTTTCTTT. Protein sequence: CSFQQGTTEAFF.

The chain joins TRBV19 to TRBJ1-2; 7 nucleotides agree with TRBD1. The CDR3 length is 13 residues. Per the germline V gene, CDR1 is LNHDA and CDR2 is SQIVND (reference sequence). J was trimmed by 8 bases and V by 4 bases; bases with no gene match: 7. CDR3 residues: CASSKTGTDGYTF. CDR3 DNA: TGTGCCAGTAGTAAGACAGGGACGGACGGCTACACCTTC.

The V and J genes are TRBV5-1 and TRBJ2-1, with TRBD2 matching 7 bases. This CDR3 spans 16 amino acids. Per the germline V gene, CDR1 is SGHRS and CDR2 is YFSETQ. After removal of 4 bases from V and 2 bases from J, the junction contained 9 bases not matched to a gene. The CDR3 region has the DNA TGCGCCAGCAGCCCGGGTGGGGGGGGTACCTACAATGAGCAGTTCTTC. Translated: CASSPGGGGTYNEQFF.

The chain recombines TRBV6-5 with TRBJ2-7, with D possibly matching TRBD1 (6 bases). Germline CDR1 reads MNHEY; CDR2 reads SVGAGI. The V end was cut by 10 bases, the J end by 4 bases, with 20 bases between. CDR3 length: 14 amino acids. The CDR3 is CATRGSRNPYEQYF. The CDR3 DNA reads TGTGCCACAAGGGGGTCTAGAAATCCGTACGAGCAGTACTTC.

The chain combines TRBV4-1 with TRBJ1-6; a possible D gene is TRBD1 (5 bases). V lost 8 bases, J lost 10 bases, and 15 bases lay in between. The CDR3 contains 13 residues. The germline gives CDR1 MGHRA, CDR2 YSYEKL. CDR3 protein: CASGWGVESPLHF. The CDR3 DNA follows: TGCGCCAGCGGGTGGGGGGTCGAATCACCCCTCCACTTT.

This rearrangement joins TRBV28 to TRBJ2-1; D unresolved. The CDR3 extends over 16 amino acids. V was clipped by 5 bases and J by 0 bases, with 14 bases between them. The V gene's germline CDR1 is MDHEN and CDR2 SYDVKM. The CDR3 is CASSTTLNSSYNEQFF. The CDR3 coding sequence is TGTGCCAGCAGTACGACTCTAAATAGCTCCTACAATGAGCAGTTCTTC.

CDR3 loop: CASSSNTEAFF. The CDR3 DNA sequence: TGTGCCAGCAGTTCAAACACTGAAGCTTTCTTT. The J gene is TRBJ1-1, the V gene TRBV6-6; D not certain. Trimming shortened V by 4 bases and J by 2 bases, and 2 bases separated the two germline ends. The CDR3 totals 11 residues. In germline, CDR1 is MNHNY, CDR2 SVGAGI (reference sequence).

J is TRBJ2-7 and V is TRBV7-2, with TRBD1 as a possible D gene (5 bases). The CDR3 runs 12 residues. The germline V gene has CDR1 SGHTA and CDR2 FQGNSA. Trimming stripped 5 bases from V and 8 bases from J, with 13 bases between. In DNA, the CDR3 is TGTGCCAGCAGCGACCAGGGTAGCAAGCAGTACTTC. It specifies CASSDQGSKQYF.

The chain joins TRBV2 to TRBJ2-1; 8 bases fit TRBD2. Losses at the gene ends were 5 bases for V and 9 bases for J; bases not matched to a gene: 0. The CDR3 is 11 residues long. CDR1 and CDR2 from the germline V gene are SNHLY and FYNNEI. CDR3 in DNA: TGTGCCAGCAGTAGCGGGAGTGAGCAGTTCTTC. Translating it yields CASSSGSEQFF.